This T cell receptor beta chain emerged from a study of shared T cell receptors in the human thymus. CDR3 length: 16 amino acids. With V trimmed by 6 bases and J by 2 bases, 11 bases remained unmatched. Germline V lookup: CDR1 SNHLY, CDR2 FYNNEI. Sequencing used immunoSEQ multiplex PCR; TCRdb keeps in-frame clones, though not all of them. The data show 700,000 or so clones, with approximately 83% seen just once and more than 0.01% held by the top ten. The same data also contributed to another study, on human thymus T cells. In that study: Finnish infants who were healthy and having corrective surgery for congenital heart defects made up the donors. Resections from corrective heart surgery supplied the thymus tissue. Apparent bias marked the V and J gene usage of thymic and blood repertoires. The related literature has documented a marked overlap of thymic repertoires among unrelated individuals.

The specimen sequenced was thymocytes. This clonotype was obtained from a girl under three years old with a congenital heart defect. This sequence joins TRBV2 and TRBJ2-3; 7 nucleotides align to TRBD2. CDR3 sequence: CASSLEAGPYTDTQYF. DNA for the CDR3: TGTGCCAGCAGCCTAGAAGCGGGGCCTTACACAGATACGCAGTATTTT. The variable domain in full, with the rest retrieved from reference TRBV2 and TRBJ2-3, is EPEVTQTPSHQVTQMGQEVILRCVPISNHLYFYWYRQILGQKVEFLVSFYNNEISEKSEIFDDQFSVERPDGSNFTLKIRSTKLEDSAMYFCASSLEAGPYTDTQYFGPGTRLTVL.